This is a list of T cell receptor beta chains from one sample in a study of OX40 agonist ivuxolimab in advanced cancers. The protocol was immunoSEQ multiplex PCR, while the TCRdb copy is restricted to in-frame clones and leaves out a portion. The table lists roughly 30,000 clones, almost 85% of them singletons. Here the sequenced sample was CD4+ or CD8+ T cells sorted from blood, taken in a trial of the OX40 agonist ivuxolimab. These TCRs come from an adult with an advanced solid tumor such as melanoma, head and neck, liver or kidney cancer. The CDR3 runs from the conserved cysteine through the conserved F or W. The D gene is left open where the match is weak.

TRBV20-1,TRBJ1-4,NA,CSVRSEKLFF
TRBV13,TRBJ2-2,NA,CASRDYQGSGELFF
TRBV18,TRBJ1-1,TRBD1,CASSPRSGGYTEAFF
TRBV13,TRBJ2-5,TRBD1,CASSLGGGSAHGETQYF
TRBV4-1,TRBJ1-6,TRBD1,CASSQVWVPTGDNSPLHF
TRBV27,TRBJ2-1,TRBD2,CASNQGLAGWNEQFF
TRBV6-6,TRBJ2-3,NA,CASSYPWGLGTDTQYF
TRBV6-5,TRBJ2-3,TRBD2,CASRPLAATTDTQYF
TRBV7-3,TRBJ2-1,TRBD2,CASSLFGTSLDNEQFF
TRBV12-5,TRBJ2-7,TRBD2,CASGLSLGLAGDEQYF
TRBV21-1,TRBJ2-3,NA,CASSKVDRERTDTQYF
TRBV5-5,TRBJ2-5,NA,CASSLGRLFQETQYF
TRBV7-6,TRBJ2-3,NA,CASSGQTLSTDTQYF
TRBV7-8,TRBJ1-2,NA,CASRSAGTQGGYTF
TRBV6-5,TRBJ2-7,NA,CASLDRSSYEQYF
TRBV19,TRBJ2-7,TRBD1,CASSGDREIDEQYF
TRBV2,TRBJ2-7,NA,CASSEWRSYEQYF
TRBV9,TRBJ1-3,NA,CASSVAGGFSGNTIYF
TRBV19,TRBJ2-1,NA,CASRDLSSYNEQFF
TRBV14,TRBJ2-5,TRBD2,CASSQDLRGLAWETQYF
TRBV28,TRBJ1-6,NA,CASSLTAWSPLHF
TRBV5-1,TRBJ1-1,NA,CASSLAGEAFF
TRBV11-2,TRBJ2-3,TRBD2,CASSLVPSGPTDTQYF
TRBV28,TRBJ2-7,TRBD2,CASSPPGGLTYEQYF
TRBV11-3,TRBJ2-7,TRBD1,CASSHGQGAYEQYF
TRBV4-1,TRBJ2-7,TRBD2,CASSQESSGAYEQYF
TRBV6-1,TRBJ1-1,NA,CASSEAPEAFF
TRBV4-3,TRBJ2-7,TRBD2,CASSQAWARTSGAYEQYF
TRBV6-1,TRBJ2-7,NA,CASSVDPPPYEQYF
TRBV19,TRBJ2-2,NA,CASSIDMGTGELFF
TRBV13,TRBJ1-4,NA,CASSPRARAPTNEKLFF
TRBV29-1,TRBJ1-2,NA,CSEEQGYTF
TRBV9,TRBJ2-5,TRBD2,CASSGAGGPRETQYF
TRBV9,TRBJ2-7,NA,CASSGDGYEQYF
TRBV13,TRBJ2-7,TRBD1,CASSIRTGIYEQYF
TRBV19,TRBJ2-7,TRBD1,CASLDRSTYEQYF
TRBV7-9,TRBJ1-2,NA,CASSLQVPTYGYTF
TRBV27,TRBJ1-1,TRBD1,CASSPTGQGGLRTEAFF
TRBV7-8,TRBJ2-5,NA,CASSFSLVSQETQYF